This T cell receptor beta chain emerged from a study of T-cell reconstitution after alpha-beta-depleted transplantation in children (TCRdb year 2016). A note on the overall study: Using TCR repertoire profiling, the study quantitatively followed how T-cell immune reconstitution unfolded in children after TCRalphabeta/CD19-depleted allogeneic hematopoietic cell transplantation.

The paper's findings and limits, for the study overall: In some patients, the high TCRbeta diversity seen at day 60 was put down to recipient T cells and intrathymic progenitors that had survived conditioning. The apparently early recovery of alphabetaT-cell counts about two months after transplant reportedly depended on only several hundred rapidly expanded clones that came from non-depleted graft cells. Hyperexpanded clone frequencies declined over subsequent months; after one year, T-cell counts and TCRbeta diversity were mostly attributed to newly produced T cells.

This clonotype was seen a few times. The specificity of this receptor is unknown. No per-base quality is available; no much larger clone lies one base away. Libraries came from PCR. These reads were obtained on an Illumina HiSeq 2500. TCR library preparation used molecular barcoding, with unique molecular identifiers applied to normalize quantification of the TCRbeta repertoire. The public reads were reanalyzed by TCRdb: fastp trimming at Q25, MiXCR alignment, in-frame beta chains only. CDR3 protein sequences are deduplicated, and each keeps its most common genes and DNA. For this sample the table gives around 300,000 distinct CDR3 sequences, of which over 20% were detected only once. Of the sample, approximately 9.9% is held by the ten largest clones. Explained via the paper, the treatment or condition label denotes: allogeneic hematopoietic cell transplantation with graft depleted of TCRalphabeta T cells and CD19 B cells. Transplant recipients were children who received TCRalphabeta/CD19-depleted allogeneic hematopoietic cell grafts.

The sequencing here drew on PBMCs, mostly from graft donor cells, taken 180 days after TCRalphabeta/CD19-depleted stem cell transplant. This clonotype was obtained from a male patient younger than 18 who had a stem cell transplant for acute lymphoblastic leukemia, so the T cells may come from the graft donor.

The DNA sequence reads TGCGCCAGCAGCTCGCGGGGGGGCACAGATACGCAGTATTTT. This is translated as CASSSRGGTDTQYF. The chain joins TRBV5-1 to TRBJ2-3; TRBD2 aligns with 8 central bases. Trimmed from V: 3 bases; trimmed from J: 1 base; junction bases lacking a gene match: 1. The CDR3, cysteine through phenylalanine, is 14 amino acids long. The read is trimmed to its CDR3 DNA, 42 bases read in frame from base 1. The germline V gene yields SGHRS for CDR1 and YFSETQ for CDR2.